These T cell receptor beta chains were read from a single sample in a study of T cell changes during pregnancy in multiple sclerosis. Repertoires were generated with immunoSEQ multiplex PCR, while TCRdb's copy carries only in-frame clones and drops some. The sample records about 64,000 clones, roughly 92% being singletons. The specimen was peripheral blood, collected in the second trimester of pregnancy. The receptors stem from a female donor with multiple sclerosis, enrolled in a pregnancy study. The CDR3 runs from the conserved cysteine through the conserved F or W. Each record gives: clone size, D gene, V gene, J gene, CDR3 DNA, CDR3 protein. A D gene is named only where the DNA matches it firmly. Only some rows state a clone size, as once, few, many or a class for expanded clones.

>once|-|TRBV4-1|TRBJ1-1
TGCGCCAGCAGCCAAACCCCCCAGATGAACACTGAAGCTTTCTTT
CASSQTPQMNTEAFF
>-|-|TRBV27|TRBJ2-7
TGTGCCAGCAGTTTAACCGGCAGGGGAAGCTCCTACGAGCAGTACTTC
CASSLTGRGSSYEQYF
>once|TRBD2|TRBV4-1|TRBJ2-1
TGCGCCAGCAGTCAACTAGCGGGAGGGTACAATGAGCAGTTCTTC
CASSQLAGGYNEQFF
>once|TRBD1|TRBV6-1|TRBJ1-2
TGTGCCAGCAGTGAACGACCGCACAGGGGCCTCTACTATGGCTACACCTTC
CASSERPHRGLYYGYTF
>-|TRBD2|TRBV5-1|TRBJ2-7
TGCGCCAGCACCTTGGGGGAGTACCTAGCGGGGTCCTACGAGCAGTACTTC
CASTLGEYLAGSYEQYF
>-|TRBD1|TRBV4-3|TRBJ2-2
TGCGCCAGCAGCCAAGAATCCCCTGACAGGGCCAACACCGGGGAGCTGTTTTTT
CASSQESPDRANTGELFF
>-|-|TRBV9|TRBJ1-2
TGTGCCAGCAGCGGAGGGGGATCTAACTATGGCTACACCTTC
CASSGGGSNYGYTF
>-|TRBD2|TRBV5-1|TRBJ2-3
TGCGCCAGCAGCTCGGTACTAGCGGGGGCCGTTGGTACGCAGTATTTT
CASSSVLAGAVGTQYF
>-|TRBD2|TRBV7-9|TRBJ2-7
TGTGCCAGCAGCCCAGAAGCGGGGGCCTACGAGCAGTACTTC
CASSPEAGAYEQYF
>-|-|TRBV5-4|TRBJ2-7
TGTGCCAGCAGCCTGAACAGGGCCTACGAGCAGTACTTC
CASSLNRAYEQYF
>-|-|TRBV6-6|TRBJ1-5
TGTGCCAGCAACCCCGGGGGGTATAGCAATCAGCCCCAGCATTTT
CASNPGGYSNQPQHF
>-|-|TRBV5-1|TRBJ1-6
TGCGCCAGCAGCTTGCGGGAAAGCTCCTATAATTCACCCCTCCACTTT
CASSLRESSYNSPLHF
>-|-|TRBV28|TRBJ2-7
TGTGCCAGCAGTTTACATTTCGGGGCAGGGGGGAACTACGAGCAGTACTTC
CASSLHFGAGGNYEQYF
>-|-|TRBV13|TRBJ1-2
TGTGCCAGCAGCTCTCTCGGGAGGGAGAGAGATGGCTACACCTTC
CASSSLGRERDGYTF
>-|-|TRBV5-1|TRBJ1-1
TGCGCCAGCAGCGGAGCCGACACCAGGCGGGTCACTGAAGCTTTCTTT
CASSGADTRRVTEAFF
>-|TRBD2|TRBV13|TRBJ2-2
TGTGCCAGCAGCTTAACGACTAGCGGGAACACCGGGGAGCTGTTTTTT
CASSLTTSGNTGELFF
>-|-|TRBV5-1|TRBJ1-1
TGCGCCAGCAGCTTGACAGGGAGCGCTGAAGCTTTCTTT
CASSLTGSAEAFF
>-|TRBD2|TRBV11-3|TRBJ2-1
TGTGCCAGCAGCTTAGGCGGGAGAGGGTCCTACAATGAGCAGTTCTTC
CASSLGGRGSYNEQFF
>-|-|TRBV4-2|TRBJ2-7
TGTGCCAGCAGGAACACAGGGAATCCCCACGAGCAGTACTTC
CASRNTGNPHEQYF
>-|-|TRBV5-6|TRBJ1-5
TGTGCCAGCAGCTTGACCGGGACCCGGGGGAATCAGCCCCAGCATTTT
CASSLTGTRGNQPQHF
>-|-|TRBV2|TRBJ2-7
TGTGCCAGCAGGATACTTCCAACGGGCTCCTACGAGCAGTACTTC
CASRILPTGSYEQYF
>-|TRBD1|TRBV28|TRBJ2-5
TGTGCCAGCAGTTCTACAGGGGATGGGGAGACCCAGTACTTC
CASSSTGDGETQYF
>-|TRBD1|TRBV5-1|TRBJ2-4
TGCGCCAGCAGCTTGGAAGTGACAGGGACGGACATTCAGTACTTC
CASSLEVTGTDIQYF
>-|TRBD2|TRBV27|TRBJ2-3
TGTGCCAGCAGCCCTGGGGTCGGGAGGGCCGTTACAGATACGCAGTATTTT
CASSPGVGRAVTDTQYF